Detailed here is one T cell receptor beta chain. The repertoire was sequenced with immunoSEQ multiplex PCR; TCRdb's copy has only in-frame clones and lacks some. This sample has over 75,000 clones, with approximately 79% found just once. The data were taken from a study of blood T cell repertoires in COVID-19. CDR1 and CDR2 (germline): LNHDA, SQIVND (reference sequence). V lost 3 bases, J lost 3 bases, and 16 bases stayed unmatched. The CDR3 contains 19 residues. This TCR derives from a man between 65 and 79 years old with acute or convalescent COVID-19. Sequences were obtained from peripheral blood. This chain links TRBV19 with TRBJ1-5; 8 bases align to TRBD1. DNA for the CDR3: TGTGCCAGTAGTATCTCCCCCACTTTAGACAGGGGCGTCAATCAGCCCCAGCATTTT. This sequence encodes CASSISPTLDRGVNQPQHF.